These 24 T cell receptor beta chains were all obtained from the same sample, sequenced in a study of T cells after yellow fever vaccination. TCRdb reanalysed the 5' RACE reads using MiXCR and keeps one entry per CDR3 protein. Seen here are 400,000 or so distinct CDR3 sequences, under 14% observed once, and the top ten hold around 20%. The sample was PBMCs, taken on the day of the first yellow fever vaccination. Receptor source: a man aged 18 to 35 who received the YFV17D yellow fever vaccine.

In its sample, this clonotype was seen many times. The rearrangement links TRBV20-1 to TRBJ1-4; TRBD1 might be the D (6 bases). With 0 bases removed from V and 4 bases from J, the gap between germline ends came to 9 bases. The CDR3 totals 14 residues. CDR1 is DFQATT, CDR2 SNEGSKA, per germline (reference sequence). The CDR3: CSAREAQGNEKLFF. Written as DNA, the CDR3 is TGCAGTGCTAGAGAGGCACAGGGTAATGAAAAACTGTTTTTT.

This clonotype was seen more than once but under ten times. The chain has TRBV7-9 and TRBJ2-2, with D unclear. This CDR3 is 15 amino acids long. Trimming pared 1 base from V and 2 bases from J, leaving 8 bases between. Germline loops: CDR1 SEHNR, CDR2 FQNEAQ (reference sequence). Here the CDR3 DNA reads TGTGCCAGCAGCTTAGACTACAGCAACACCGGGGAGCTGTTTTTT. As protein: CASSLDYSNTGELFF.

This clonotype was counted only a few times. This rearrangement joins TRBV19 to TRBJ1-4; possibly TRBD1 for D (5 bases). Per the germline V gene, CDR1 is LNHDA and CDR2 is SQIVND (reference sequence). There are 15 residues in the CDR3. Trimming removed 4 bases from V and 3 bases from J, with 12 bases in between. CDR3 DNA: TGTGCCAGTAGTACGGGGCTCGCGGCTAATGAAAAACTGTTTTTT. Its protein is CASSTGLAANEKLFF.

The genes are TRBV6-1 and TRBJ2-5; perhaps D is TRBD1 or TRBD2 (5 bases each). The CDR3 has 16 residues. The ends were cut back, 0 bases at V and 4 bases at J, with 15 bases in the middle. Germline V lookup: CDR1 MNHNS, CDR2 SASEGT. The CDR3 DNA reads TGTGCCAGCAGTGAAGCGATGGGGCCCGGGGTAGAGACCCAGTACTTC. Residues: CASSEAMGPGVETQYF.

The chain carries TRBV5-1 and TRBJ2-7; 9 bases are a match to TRBD1. Germline V gene lookup returns CDR1 SGHRS and CDR2 YFSETQ. This CDR3 has 17 residues. V lost 6 bases, J lost 3 bases, and 16 bases stayed unmatched. CDR3 protein: CASTLSSPGQGFYEQYF. The CDR3 DNA follows: TGCGCCAGCACCCTCTCATCACCGGGACAGGGTTTCTACGAGCAGTACTTC.

The CDR3 sequence: CSASGHIRDGYTF. The DNA for the CDR3 is TGCAGTGCTAGCGGACACATAAGAGATGGCTACACCTTC. J is TRBJ1-2 and V is TRBV20-1; possibly TRBD1 for D (5 bases). The germline V gene has CDR1 DFQATT and CDR2 SNEGSKA (reference sequence). This CDR3 comprises 13 residues. Trimming removed 3 bases from V and 6 bases from J, with 14 bases in between.

V and J are TRBV5-4 and TRBJ2-3, with D unresolved. The length of the CDR3 is 16 residues. The germline V gene encodes CDR1 SGHNT and CDR2 YYREEE (reference sequence). V lost 4 bases, J lost 0 bases, and 15 bases lay in between. Here the CDR3 DNA reads TGTGCCAGCAGCACCACTACCTTAACTAGCACAGATACGCAGTATTTT. The encoded protein is CASSTTTLTSTDTQYF.

V and J are TRBV27 and TRBJ2-1; 7 bases agree with TRBD1. Germline assignment: CDR1 MNHEY and CDR2 SMNVEV (reference sequence). With V trimmed by 2 bases and J by 8 bases, 6 bases remained unmatched. The CDR3 spans 14 residues. The CDR3 DNA sequence: TGTGCCAGCAGTTTACCGCACAGGGGTGATGAGCAGTTCTTC. Its protein is CASSLPHRGDEQFF.

This clonotype turned up a few times. The J gene is TRBJ2-1, the V gene TRBV27; D is perhaps TRBD1 or TRBD2 (5 bases each). CDR1 is MNHEY and CDR2 is SMNVEV in the germline V gene (reference sequence). Trimming removed 5 bases from V and 6 bases from J, with 11 bases in between. The CDR3 is 13 amino acids. The CDR3 spells CASSPGRFNEQFF. As DNA, the CDR3 is TGTGCCAGCAGTCCGGGACGGTTCAATGAGCAGTTCTTC.

This chain joins TRBV4-1 and TRBJ1-1; 11 bases are a match to TRBD1. CDR3 length: 15 residues. The V gene's germline CDR1 is MGHRA and CDR2 YSYEKL. V lost 8 bases and J lost 2; bases outside the gene matches: 7. The CDR3 region has the DNA TGCGCCAGCCGACGGGGGACAGGGGGTAACACTGAAGCTTTCTTT. Protein: CASRRGTGGNTEAFF.

V usage is TRBV12-3 or TRBV12-4 and J usage is TRBJ2-7, with D maybe TRBD2 (5 bases). Deletions cut 3 bases from V and 3 bases from J, with 9 bases between. The CDR3 has 13 residues. CDR3 sequence reads: CASSFGGLYEQYV. The CDR3, as DNA: TGTGCCAGCAGTTTCGGCGGACTCTACGAGCAGTACGTC.

This clonotype occurred a few times. This chain links TRBV7-2 with TRBJ2-5; weak D call: TRBD1 (6 bases). The CDR3 runs to 13 residues. The V gene's germline CDR1 is SGHTA and CDR2 FQGNSA. The V end was cut by 10 bases, the J end by 5 bases, with 17 bases between. The CDR3 sequence is CAIRYRERETQYF. The CDR3 coding sequence is TGTGCCATCCGGTACAGGGAGAGGGAGACCCAGTACTTC.

This sequence joins TRBV11-3 and TRBJ1-1, with no clear D. V lost 6 bases to trimming and J lost 5 bases, with 13 bases between them. CDR3 size: 13 residues. Germline V gene sequence: CDR1 SGHNT, CDR2 YENEEA. The CDR3 region has the DNA TGTGCCAGCAGTTTTAGGTGGGGTACTGAAGCTTTCTTT. Its protein is CASSFRWGTEAFF.

This clonotype came up many times. This chain uses TRBV12-3 or TRBV12-4 with TRBJ1-1; D not certain. CDR3 length: 11 residues. Trimming took 5 bases from V and 2 from J, leaving 3 bases between them. In nucleotides, the CDR3 is TGTGCCAGCAGTATTAACACTGAAGCTTTCTTT. Translation gives CASSINTEAFF.

The V gene is TRBV25-1, the J gene TRBJ1-2; maybe TRBD1 (5 bases). Germline V gene data show CDR1 as MGHDK and CDR2 as SYGVNS. Trimming pared 3 bases from V and 5 bases from J, leaving 10 bases between. This CDR3 has 13 amino acids. The chain's CDR3 is CASSEGPRYGYTF. DNA of the CDR3: TGTGCCAGCAGTGAGGGGCCTCGGTATGGCTACACCTTC.

The CDR3 DNA follows: TGTGCCAGCAGCCCCCGACCGGAGAACCAAGAGACCCAGTACTTC. It yields the protein CASSPRPENQETQYF. The V call is TRBV5-6, the J call TRBJ2-5; D remains unclear. V dropped 4 bases and J dropped 0 bases, with 13 bases sitting between them. The CDR3 runs to 15 residues. CDR1 SGHDT and CDR2 YYEEEE come from the germline V gene.

The table lists this clonotype with a few counts. The chain employs TRBV4-3 and TRBJ1-2; perhaps TRBD1 as D (5 bases). From germline, CDR1 is LGHNA and CDR2 YSLEER. The CDR3 is 14 residues long. Between the trimmed V and J ends, which lost 4 bases and 3 bases, there was a span of 12 bases. CDR3 DNA: TGCGCCAGCAGCCGCAGGGTCGCGGACTATGGCTACACCTTC. Its protein is CASSRRVADYGYTF.

Only a few counts were recorded for this clonotype. V and J are TRBV7-2 and TRBJ2-5; the D gene is possibly TRBD2 (6 bases). The germline V gene has CDR1 SGHTA and CDR2 FQGNSA. Trimming removed 5 bases from V and 5 bases from J, with 21 bases in between. The CDR3 consists of 16 residues. CDR3 sequence: CASSPVGGALRETQYF. The CDR3 region has the DNA TGTGCCAGCAGCCCCGTGGGGGGTGCTTTACGGGAGACCCAGTACTTC. Full variable domain (missing parts from reference TRBV7-2 and TRBJ2-5): GAGVSQSPSNKVTEKGKDVELRCDPISGHTALYWYRQSLGQGLEFLIYFQGNSAPDKSGLPSDRFSAERTGGSVSTLTIQRTQQEDSAVYLCASSPVGGALRETQYFGPGTRLLVL.

This clonotype was counted only a few times. The rearrangement links TRBV5-4 to TRBJ1-2, with D unresolved. Germline loops: CDR1 SGHNT, CDR2 YYREEE (reference sequence). V gave up 4 bases and J gave up 4 bases, with 17 bases separating them. The CDR3 is 15 amino acids. In DNA, the CDR3 is TGTGCCAGCAGCGCTAGGGAACGGGGAATCTATGGCTACACCTTC. Translated: CASSARERGIYGYTF.

The CDR3 spells CASTRTATEAFF. In DNA, the CDR3 is TGTGCCAGTACTAGGACGGCCACTGAAGCTTTCTTT. The chain joins TRBV19 to TRBJ1-1; D remains ambiguous. Germline CDR1 reads LNHDA; CDR2 reads SQIVND (reference sequence). V was cut by 7 bases and J by 4 bases, with 10 bases left in between. The CDR3 contains 12 residues.

There are a few counts of this clonotype. V and J are TRBV25-1 and TRBJ1-1; TRBD1 matches 8 bases. CDR3 length: 16 amino acids. Germline CDR1 MGHDK, CDR2 SYGVNS. J was trimmed by 6 bases and V by 2 bases; bases with no gene match: 11. CDR3 nucleotide sequence: TGTGCCAGCAGTGAAGCCGGACAGGGAGGTTTCGCTGAAGCTTTCTTT. As protein: CASSEAGQGGFAEAFF.

The chain has TRBV5-1 and TRBJ1-6, with 8 bases matching TRBD1. J was trimmed by 8 bases and V by 7 bases; bases with no gene match: 5. CDR1 and CDR2 from the germline V gene are SGHRS and YFSETQ. The CDR3 sequence is 13 residues long. The CDR3 bases are TGCGCCAGCCGGACAGGGCCCGATTCACCCCTCCACTTT. Protein: CASRTGPDSPLHF.

There are a few counts of this clonotype. J is TRBJ2-5 and V is TRBV27; TRBD1 or TRBD2 may be the D gene (5 bases each). With 5 bases removed from V and 0 bases from J, the gap between germline ends came to 16 bases. The germline V gene has CDR1 MNHEY and CDR2 SMNVEV (reference sequence). The CDR3 has 16 residues. CDR3 in amino acids: CASSLKGTRYQETQYF. In DNA, the CDR3 is TGTGCCAGCAGTCTAAAAGGGACCCGGTACCAAGAGACCCAGTACTTC.

This clonotype was found a few times. The V gene is TRBV7-2, the J gene TRBJ2-1; tentatively, D is TRBD2 (5 bases). This CDR3 region has 13 residues. Germline V gene sequence: CDR1 SGHTA, CDR2 FQGNSA. The V end lost 3 bases, the J end lost 9 bases, and 12 bases lay between the germline ends. CDR3 amino acids: CASSFSSPGEQFF. Written as DNA, the CDR3 is TGTGCCAGCAGCTTTTCTAGCCCCGGTGAGCAGTTCTTC.